The clone carrying this T cell receptor beta chain was seen repeatedly, ten times or more. What it recognizes is unknown. TCRdb processed the RACE reads anew with MiXCR; each CDR3 protein has one entry. Among 250,000 or so distinct CDR3 sequences listed, around 7% were seen once. The time point denotes: pre-sensitization, week 0. The treatment was: therapeutic diphenylcyclopropenone sensitization with weekly scalp DPC. The data stem from a study of human T cells and chemical hapten exposure. Overall study findings and caveats: The formation of large CDR3 similarity clusters by expanded TCRs significantly exceeded that of controls.

The germline V and J ends were trimmed by 5 bases and 7 bases, with 5 bases remaining between them. The CDR3 runs 11 residues. Germline loops: CDR1 MNHEY, CDR2 SVGEGT. This TCR was sampled from a man between 18 and 35 years old with alopecia areata. Some clones in this sample may be carry-over from other donors' samples. The chain employs TRBV6-2 or TRBV6-3 and TRBJ2-2; D unclear. The material was whole blood, obtained in connection with sensitization to the hapten diphenylcyclopropenone (DPC). CDR3 residues: CASSRSGELFF. In nucleotides, the CDR3 is TGTGCCAGCAGTAGAAGCGGGGAGCTGTTTTTT.